Described below is a single T cell receptor (beta chain) sequence and its context. The antigen is undetermined. CDR1 SQVTM and CDR2 ANQGSEA come from the germline V gene. The length of the CDR3 is 14 residues. UMI-tagged TRB cDNA libraries were built via 5' RACE. TCRdb reprocessed the 5' RACE reads and keeps a single row for each CDR3 protein, giving no DNA. The sample's table shows tens of thousands of distinct CDR3 sequences. Subsets of CD8+ T cells were each sorted in triplicate at about 300,000 cells apiece. The data belong to a study of CXCR3-negative and CXCR3-positive naive CD8 T cells. On the study more broadly: Some 150 million TRB reads in total, about 1.5 +/- 0.3 million per library.

Study results and limitations: In both naive subsets diversity was comparably high, whereas memory CD8+ cells showed much lower diversity. For the naive subsets, surface CD5 was similar, and TCR strength was inferred from TRB CDR3 properties.

Sequenced input: memory CD8+ T cells from blood. The chain employs TRBV29-1 and TRBJ1-3; the TCRdb call, TRBD1, lacks DNA for checking. This receptor was taken from a human donor in good health. Some clones in this sample may be carry-over from other donors' samples. This CDR3 is CSVTGATSGNTIYF.